The clone carrying this TCR beta chain has ten or more counts. Its antigen remains unidentified. The source of the sample is a study of regulatory T cells in long-lasting Graves disease. The CDR3 loop spans 15 amino acids. Losses at the gene ends were 10 bases for V and 4 bases for J; bases not matched to a gene: 11. Germline assignment: CDR1 MNHEY and CDR2 SMNVEV (reference sequence). Study observations and caveats: Persistent disease was associated with favored TRBV28 usage and with favored use of TRBJ1-2 and TRBJ2-5.

This sample's time point: newly diagnosed GD, antithyroid drugs for less than 3 months. RNA extracted from PBMCs served as the sequencing template. In building TCR beta libraries, iRepertoire HTBI primers were used together with Arm-PCR of CDR3 regions. TCRdb ran MiXCR on the multiplex PCR reads and lists one entry per CDR3 protein. The sample includes 400,000 to 550,000 distinct CDR3 sequences, about 17% of them seen just once. The same sample was also used in a study of T cells in Graves' hyperthyroidism and ophthalmopathy.

This chain joins TRBV27 and TRBJ2-2; 8 positions match TRBD1. This clonotype originated in a woman under 30 with Graves disease. Sequenced here: peripheral blood mononuclear cells (PBMCs), sampled at new diagnosis, from a patient treated with antithyroid drugs. DNA for the CDR3: TGTGCCACCTCGGACAGGGAGGTTTTCACCGGGGAGCTGTTTTTT. This translates into CATSDREVFTGELFF.